This T cell receptor (beta chain) stems from a study of low-dose radiotherapy and immunotherapy resistance in tumors. Study in general: The study gave Cohort 2 1 Gy per fraction every two weeks, totaling 13 Gy over 26 weeks. Nivolumab was given to patients as a 240 mg flat dose every two weeks, and ipilimumab at 1 mg/kg every six weeks. Both were delivered intravenously.

Time point: before trial treatment. The donors' treatment consisted of nivolumab, ipilimumab, aspirin, low-dose cyclophosphamide and low-dose radiotherapy. Primers used for first-strand cDNA, a TRAV- and TRBV-specific set, covered both alpha and beta chains. The PCR that amplified TCRs ran for around 21 cycles, relying on a constant-region primer and a V-primer adapter. Researchers amplified the isolated mRNA using in vitro transcription. One entry per CDR3 protein results from TCRdb running MiXCR on the reads. Among around 36,000 distinct CDR3 sequences listed, around a third were seen once. This receptor was identified in a male donor with gallbladder cancer. The sequenced sample was PBMCs, obtained before treatment.

CDR3 sequence reads: CAWLLAQGTDTQYF. CDR3 bases: TGTGCCTGGTTACTAGCACAGGGGACAGATACGCAGTATTTT. This sequence joins TRBV30 and TRBJ2-3; D may be TRBD1 (7 bases). The V and J ends lost 5 bases and 3 bases respectively, with 15 bases between them. The germline V gene encodes CDR1 GTSNPN and CDR2 SVGIG (reference sequence). This CDR3 has 14 residues.